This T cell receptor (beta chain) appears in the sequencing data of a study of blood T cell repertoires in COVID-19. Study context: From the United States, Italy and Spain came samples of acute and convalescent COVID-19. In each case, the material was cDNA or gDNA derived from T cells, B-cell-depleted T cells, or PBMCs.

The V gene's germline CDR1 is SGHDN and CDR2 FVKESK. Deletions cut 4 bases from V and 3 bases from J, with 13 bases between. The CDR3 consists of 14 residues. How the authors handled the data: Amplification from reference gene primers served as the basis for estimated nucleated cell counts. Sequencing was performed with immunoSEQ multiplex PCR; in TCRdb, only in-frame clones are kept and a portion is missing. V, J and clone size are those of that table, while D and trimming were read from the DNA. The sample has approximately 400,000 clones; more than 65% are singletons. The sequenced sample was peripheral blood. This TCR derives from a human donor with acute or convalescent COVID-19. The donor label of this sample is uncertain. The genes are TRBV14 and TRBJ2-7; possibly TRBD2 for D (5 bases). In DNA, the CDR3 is TGTGCCAGCAGCCGGCATGGGAGCAACTACGAGCAGTACTTC. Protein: CASSRHGSNYEQYF. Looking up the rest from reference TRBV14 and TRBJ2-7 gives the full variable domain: EAGVTQFPSHSVIEKGQTVTLRCDPISGHDNLYWYRRVMGKEIKFLLHFVKESKQDESGMPNNRFLAERTGGTYSTLKVQPAELEDSGVYFCASSRHGSNYEQYFGPGTRLTVT.